The 20 T cell receptor beta chains in this list originate from one sample, sequenced in a study of neurological immune-mediated disorders. In TCRdb, the 5' RACE reads were re-called with MiXCR into one record per CDR3 protein. The table lists about 55,000 distinct CDR3 sequences, around 4.4% of them singletons. The material sequenced was PBMCs. The receptors shown here come from a man between 50 and 59 years old with multiple sclerosis.

With regard to this clonotype: At one boundary the junction diverges from the germline segment, which might be a read error. The J gene is TRBJ1-6, the V gene TRBV5-1; D not certain. The germline V gene has CDR1 SGHRS and CDR2 YFSETQ. This CDR3 comprises 13 residues. The CDR3 spells CASSFTQNSSLNF. DNA for the CDR3: TGCGCCAGCAGCTTTACTCAGAATTCATCCCTCAACTTT.

This clonotype has ten or more counts. Written as DNA, the CDR3 is TGCAGTGCTAGTCGGCGGGAGTACACCGGGGAGCTGTTTTTT. Translating gives CSASRREYTGELFF. The chain is built from TRBV20-1 and TRBJ2-2, with 7 bases lining up with TRBD2. CDR3 size: 14 residues. The V segment lost 3 bases and the J segment 3 bases; nucleotides outside the gene matches: 4. Germline values: CDR1 DFQATT, CDR2 SNEGSKA (reference sequence).

This clonotype appeared many times. The chain combines TRBV4-2 with TRBJ1-1; possible D gene TRBD1, 5 bases. CDR3 length: 13 residues. Germline lookup yields CDR1 LGHNA and CDR2 YNFKEQ. V lost 4 bases to trimming and J lost 6 bases, with 12 bases between them. For the CDR3, the DNA is TGTGCCAGCAGCCCAATAACAGGTTCTGAAGCTTTCTTT. Translating gives CASSPITGSEAFF.

In this sample, this clonotype turned up many times. The chain couples TRBV28 to TRBJ2-7; D may be TRBD1 or TRBD2 (6 bases each). Germline lookup yields CDR1 MDHEN and CDR2 SYDVKM. The germline V and J ends were trimmed by 8 bases and 6 bases, with 20 bases remaining between them. CDR3 length: 14 residues. CDR3 in DNA: TGTGCCAGCGAGGGCTCCGGAGGGGGTGGCGAGCAGTACTTC. Translation gives CASEGSGGGGEQYF.

The chain couples TRBV12-3 or TRBV12-4 to TRBJ1-5, with no clear D. CDR3 length: 12 residues. The ends were cut back, 10 bases at V and 0 bases at J, with 7 bases in the middle. The CDR3 sequence: CATGSSNQPQHF. CDR3 sequence (DNA): TGTGCCACCGGGAGTAGCAATCAGCCCCAGCATTTT.

This clonotype was counted many times. The genes are TRBV2 and TRBJ1-3; D gene uncertain. In germline, CDR1 is SNHLY, CDR2 FYNNEI. The CDR3 contains 15 residues. Deletions cut 4 bases from V and 2 bases from J, with 12 bases between. This CDR3 reads CASSGRQATGNTIYF. The CDR3 nucleotides are TGTGCCAGCAGTGGTCGACAAGCTACTGGAAACACCATATATTTT.

This clonotype was picked up many times. This chain uses TRBV28 with TRBJ2-1, with 9 bases that match TRBD1. This CDR3 spans 17 amino acids. Germline assignment: CDR1 MDHEN and CDR2 SYDVKM. After removal of 5 bases from V and 5 bases from J, the junction contained 13 bases not matched to a gene. DNA for the CDR3: TGTGCCAGCAGTCCACACAGGGGGCGAAGAGGTAACAATGAGCAGTTCTTC. It yields the protein CASSPHRGRRGNNEQFF.

This clonotype occurred many times. The chain has TRBV9 and TRBJ1-4; D remains ambiguous. Trimming took 4 bases from V and 0 from J, leaving 13 bases between them. Germline CDR1 reads SGDLS; CDR2 reads YYNGEE. There are 16 residues in the CDR3. Written as DNA, the CDR3 is TGTGCCAGCAGCACGACTGTCGGACCAACTAATGAAAAACTGTTTTTT. Translation: CASSTTVGPTNEKLFF.

This clonotype turned up a few times. V is TRBV3-1 and J is TRBJ1-1, with 7 positions matching TRBD1. After removal of 4 bases from V and 5 bases from J, the junction contained 7 bases not matched to a gene. The germline CDR1 and CDR2 sequences are LGHDT and YNNKEL (reference sequence). The CDR3 sequence is 14 residues long. CDR3 nucleotide sequence: TGTGCCAGCAGCCTACTCCACAGGGGTACTGAAGCTTTCTTT. Protein product: CASSLLHRGTEAFF.

This clonotype qualifies as medium-sized. The genes are TRBV20-1 and TRBJ1-4; D gene uncertain. Germline values: CDR1 DFQATT, CDR2 SNEGSKA (reference sequence). V was pared by 0 bases and J by 6 bases, with 11 bases between. The CDR3 is 14 amino acids. The CDR3: CSARDPGQDEKLFF. CDR3 coding DNA: TGCAGTGCTAGAGATCCTGGGCAGGATGAAAAACTGTTTTTT.

This clonotype appeared many times. Here the CDR3 reads CSARDLRGAYEQYF. CDR3 DNA: TGCAGTGCTAGAGATCTGCGGGGGGCCTACGAGCAGTACTTC. The chain carries TRBV20-1 and TRBJ2-7; 8 positions match TRBD2. The CDR3 sequence is 14 residues long. With V trimmed by 0 bases and J by 2 bases, 3 bases remained unmatched. The germline CDR1 and CDR2 sequences are DFQATT and SNEGSKA (reference sequence).

Notes on this clonotype: A much larger clone differs from this one at a single base, so this may be a read error. The V and J genes are TRBV20-1 and TRBJ2-7; D is undetermined. The CDR3 is 14 residues long. Germline V CDR1 and CDR2: DFQATT, SNEGSKA (reference sequence). V lost 0 bases and J lost 6, with 15 bases in between. The CDR3 sequence is CSARDRENRGEQYF. The CDR3 DNA follows: TGCAGTGCTAGAGATAGAGAAAACCGAGGCGAGCAGTACTTC.

This clonotype was observed at least ten times. The chain recombines TRBV5-1 with TRBJ2-1; 9 nucleotides line up with TRBD2. The CDR3 is made up of 15 amino acids. V gave up 2 bases and J gave up 8 bases; unmatched junction bases: 8. Germline V lookup: CDR1 SGHRS, CDR2 YFSETQ. The CDR3 here is CASSFGSGRIYEQFF. The CDR3 DNA follows: TGCGCCAGCAGCTTTGGTAGCGGGAGAATTTATGAGCAGTTCTTC.

This clonotype was observed a few times. V and J are TRBV27 and TRBJ1-2; no firm D call. The V end was cut by 2 bases, the J end by 4 bases, with 14 bases between. Germline-derived CDR1 and CDR2 are MNHEY and SMNVEV (reference sequence). This CDR3 region has 15 residues. CDR3 bases: TGTGCCAGCAGTTTAACGGGGTTTGGAGCCTATGGCTACACCTTC. Translation gives CASSLTGFGAYGYTF.

This clonotype was detected many times. The chain uses TRBV20-1 and TRBJ2-7, with TRBD2 matching 8 bases. Germline CDR1 reads DFQATT; CDR2 reads SNEGSKA (reference sequence). The CDR3 consists of 13 residues. J lost 4 bases, V lost 3 bases, and 5 bases had no gene match. The CDR3 loop reads CSASGRDDYEQYF. The CDR3 DNA follows: TGCAGTGCTAGCGGGAGGGACGATTACGAGCAGTACTTC.

There are a few counts of this clonotype. J is TRBJ2-2 and V is TRBV5-1; D is unresolved. Between the trimmed V and J ends, which lost 0 bases and 1 base, there was a span of 7 bases. Germline V lookup: CDR1 SGHRS, CDR2 YFSETQ. CDR3 length: 15 amino acids. The CDR3 spells CASSLARMNTGELFF. The CDR3 DNA sequence: TGCGCCAGCAGCTTGGCCAGAATGAACACCGGGGAGCTGTTTTTT.

The sample holds many counts of this clonotype. The chain joins TRBV3-1 to TRBJ2-7; maybe TRBD2 (5 bases). The germline CDR1 and CDR2 sequences are LGHDT and YNNKEL (reference sequence). Trimming removed 2 bases at V and 2 bases at J, with 7 bases between. The CDR3 has 13 residues. The CDR3 is CASSQLGTYEQYF. The CDR3 DNA follows: TGTGCCAGCAGCCAACTCGGGACCTACGAGCAGTACTTC.

This clonotype was observed at least ten times. V and J are TRBV2 and TRBJ1-5, with 7 bases that match TRBD1. Germline V gene data show CDR1 as SNHLY and CDR2 as FYNNEI. The V and J ends lost 4 bases and 3 bases, in that order; junction bases with no gene match: 15. The CDR3 covers 18 residues. The CDR3: CASSASQGTKGYNQPQHF. The CDR3 coding sequence is TGTGCCAGCAGTGCCTCACAGGGGACAAAAGGGTACAATCAGCCCCAGCATTTT.

This clonotype has a count of ten or more. The chain combines TRBV5-1 with TRBJ2-7; 7 bases are a match to TRBD1. CDR1 is SGHRS, CDR2 YFSETQ, per germline. The CDR3 contains 15 residues. With 0 bases clipped from V and 1 base from J, the junction kept 4 bases outside the gene matches. The CDR3 loop is CASSLGWDSSYEQYF. The CDR3 DNA is TGCGCCAGCAGCTTGGGGTGGGACAGTTCCTACGAGCAGTACTTC.

This clonotype appeared many times. The rearrangement uses TRBV5-1 and TRBJ2-2, with D possibly being TRBD1 (5 bases). The CDR3 totals 14 residues. In germline, CDR1 is SGHRS, CDR2 YFSETQ. V lost 0 bases to trimming and J lost 3 bases, with 6 bases between them. The CDR3 sequence: CASSLGQYTGELFF. CDR3 bases: TGCGCCAGCAGCTTGGGACAGTACACCGGGGAGCTGTTTTTT.